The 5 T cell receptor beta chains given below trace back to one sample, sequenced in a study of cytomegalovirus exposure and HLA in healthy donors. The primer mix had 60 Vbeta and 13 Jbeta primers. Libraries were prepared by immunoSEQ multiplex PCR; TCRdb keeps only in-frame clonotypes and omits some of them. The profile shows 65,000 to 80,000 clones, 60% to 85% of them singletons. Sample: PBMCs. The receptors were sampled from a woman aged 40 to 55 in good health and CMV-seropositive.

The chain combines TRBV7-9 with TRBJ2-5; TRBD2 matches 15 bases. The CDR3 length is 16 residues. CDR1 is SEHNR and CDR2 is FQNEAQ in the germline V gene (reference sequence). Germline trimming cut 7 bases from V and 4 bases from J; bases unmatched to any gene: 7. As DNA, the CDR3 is TGTGCCAGCACTCGTCCGGGACTAGCGGGAGGAGAGACCCAGTACTTC. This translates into CASTRPGLAGGETQYF.

The CDR3 sequence is CASSFRSRDSYNSPLHF. The CDR3 coding sequence is TGTGCCAGCAGTTTTAGGTCCAGGGACTCCTATAATTCACCCCTCCACTTT. The V gene is TRBV27, the J gene TRBJ1-6, with a possible D match to TRBD1 (5 bases). CDR1 MNHEY and CDR2 SMNVEV come from the germline V gene (reference sequence). V was cut by 3 bases and J by 0 bases, with 12 bases left in between. The CDR3 loop spans 17 amino acids.

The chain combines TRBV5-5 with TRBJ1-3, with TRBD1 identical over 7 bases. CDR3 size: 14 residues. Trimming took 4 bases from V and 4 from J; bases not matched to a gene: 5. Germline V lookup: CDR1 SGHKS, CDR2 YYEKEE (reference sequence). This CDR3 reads CASSPGTEGNTIYF. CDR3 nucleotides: TGTGCCAGCAGCCCTGGGACAGAAGGAAACACCATATATTTT.

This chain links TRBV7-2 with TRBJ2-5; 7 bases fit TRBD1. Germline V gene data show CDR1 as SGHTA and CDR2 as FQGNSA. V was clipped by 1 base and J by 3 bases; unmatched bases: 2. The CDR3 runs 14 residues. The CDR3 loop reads CASSLVGTEETQYF. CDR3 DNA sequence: TGTGCCAGCAGCTTAGTCGGGACAGAAGAGACCCAGTACTTC.

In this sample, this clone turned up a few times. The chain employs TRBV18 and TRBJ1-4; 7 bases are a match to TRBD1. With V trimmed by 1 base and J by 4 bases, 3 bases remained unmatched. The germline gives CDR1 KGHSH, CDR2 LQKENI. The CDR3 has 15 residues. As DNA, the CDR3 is TGTGCCAGCTCACCACAACAGGGGTTTAATGAAAAACTGTTTTTT. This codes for CASSPQQGFNEKLFF. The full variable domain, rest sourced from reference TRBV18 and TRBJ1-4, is NAGVMQNPRHLVRRRGQEARLRCSPMKGHSHVYWYRQLPEEGLKFMVYLQKENIIDESGMPKERFSAEFPKEGPSILRIQQVVRGDSAAYFCASSPQQGFNEKLFFGSGTQLSVL.